Described below is a single T cell receptor (beta chain) sequence and its context. Its antigen remains unidentified. There are no base qualities to consult, and no much larger clone falls within one base. The immunoSEQ Assay was used to sequence TCR beta CDR3 regions from DNA. Per the source publication's procedure: To compute T cell density, TCR beta template counts were normalized to usable DNA, which was estimated by amplifying housekeeping genes. The preseqR package was used to estimate richness by extrapolating to 400,000 templates for PBMC samples and to 120,000 templates for tissue samples. Clonality was calculated as one minus Pielou's evenness. Tissue-enriched TCRs were identified by differential abundance testing using productive amino-acid clonotypes, minimum total count 5 and alpha 0.1. Repertoire overlap between compartments was quantified with the Jaccard Index and Morisita Overlap Index. GLIPH grouped TCR beta CDR3s together with public tetramer-defined viral CDR3s, and a viral motif had to include at least three viral sequences and also show V-gene enrichment. The source is immuneACCESS, and TCRdb retained only in-frame sequences with V and J called. Part of the clones is not carried over; for the studies checked, unresolved V genes explain less than half of this, and the remainder is unexplained. The DNA gave D and trimming, while V, J and clone size come from that table. The sample table shows about 21,000 clones, and about 87% are seen once. Clones ranked in the top ten supply more than 6% of the sample.

At diagnosis, tumor, uninvolved tumor-adjacent lung and peripheral blood were collected and then preserved as a mix of FFPE and fresh-frozen material. For TCR repertoire profiling, the blood samples were analyzed as peripheral blood mononuclear cells. CDR1 and CDR2, looked up from the germline V gene (reference sequence), are SGHNT and YYREEE. The germline V end is reduced by 4 bases and the J end by 3 bases; junction bases left unmatched: 5. Spanning cysteine to phenylalanine, the CDR3 consists of 14 amino acids. CDR3 DNA is the only sequence kept; it has 42 bases, read in frame from the first base. This sample is drawn from a study of T cells in localized non-small cell lung cancer (dated by TCRdb to about 2020). General notes on the study: T cell repertoires of approximately 250 early-stage NSCLC patients were analyzed, with tumors being compared against uninvolved tumor-adjacent lungs. All 250 or so NSCLC patients in the cohort were treatment-naive and had localized lung tumors that were resected. NSCLC patients had a mean age of around 61 years, and about 140 were male and 85 to 110 female. Study-wide conclusions, independent of this receptor: Longer overall survival was associated with higher T cell density in blood, whereas shorter survival was associated with higher clonality in adjacent lung. Because the study design was exploratory, TCR variables were selected using unadjusted p-values without false-discovery rate correction. Because multi-region sequencing of the tumors was not done, intratumor heterogeneity could not be ruled out. A median of around 60 of the top 100 tumor clones turned up in the paired uninvolved adjacent lung, and roughly 28 of those clones also ranked among the top 100 of that same adjacent lung. Uninvolved tumor-adjacent lung showed the highest T cell clonality, higher than tumor, which suggests more focused antigenic responses in the adjacent lung.

This sequence uses TRBV5-4 and TRBJ2-3, with 7 bases matching TRBD1. The receptor comes from a male donor at least 60 years old with stage I squamous cell lung carcinoma. The specimen was peripheral blood, collected before any cancer treatment. The DNA is TGTGCCAGCAGCGTTGGCAGGGGGACAGATACGCAGTATTTT. Its coded protein is CASSVGRGTDTQYF.